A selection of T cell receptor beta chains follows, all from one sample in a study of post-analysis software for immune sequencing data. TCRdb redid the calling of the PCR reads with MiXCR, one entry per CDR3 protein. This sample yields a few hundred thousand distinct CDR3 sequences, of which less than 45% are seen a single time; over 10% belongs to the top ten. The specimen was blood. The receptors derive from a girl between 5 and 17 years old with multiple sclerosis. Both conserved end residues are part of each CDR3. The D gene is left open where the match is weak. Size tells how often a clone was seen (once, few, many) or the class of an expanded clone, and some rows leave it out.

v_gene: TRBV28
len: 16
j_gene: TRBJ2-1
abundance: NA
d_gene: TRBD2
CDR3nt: TGTGCCAGCAGTTCCAGACTAGCGGGACATACAATGAGGCAGTTCTTC
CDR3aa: CASSSRLAGHTMRQFF

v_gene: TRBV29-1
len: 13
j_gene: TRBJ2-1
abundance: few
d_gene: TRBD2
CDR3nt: TGCAGCGTTGTTAGCGGGAGTTCGAATGAGCAGTTCTTC
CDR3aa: CSVVSGSSNEQFF

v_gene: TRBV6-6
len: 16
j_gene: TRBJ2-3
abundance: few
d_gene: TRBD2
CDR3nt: TGTGCCAGCAGTTACTCGAACGGGGGGATCACAGATACGCAGTATTTT
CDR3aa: CASSYSNGGITDTQYF

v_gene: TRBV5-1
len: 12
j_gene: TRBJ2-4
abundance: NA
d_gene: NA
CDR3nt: TGCGTCAGCAGCCCGGACAGAAACATTCAGTACTTC
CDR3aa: CVSSPDRNIQYF

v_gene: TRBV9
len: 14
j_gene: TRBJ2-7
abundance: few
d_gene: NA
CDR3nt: TGTGCCAGCAGCGCAGACGGACAGTACTACGAGCAGTACTTC
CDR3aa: CASSADGQYYEQYF

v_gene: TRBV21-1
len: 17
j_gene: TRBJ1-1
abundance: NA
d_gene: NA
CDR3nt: TGTGCCAGCAGCAAACTCGGGGGGCATTTCTTGGGGACTGAAGCTTTCTTT
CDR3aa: CASSKLGGHFLGTEAFF

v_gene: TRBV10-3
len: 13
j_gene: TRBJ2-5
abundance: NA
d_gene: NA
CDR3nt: TGTGCCATCAGGGCTCCAGGACAAGAGACCCAGTACTTC
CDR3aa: CAIRAPGQETQYF

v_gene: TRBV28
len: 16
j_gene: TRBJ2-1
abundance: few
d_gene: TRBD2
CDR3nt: TGTGCCAGCAGTTCGAAGACTAGCGGGAGACTGAATGAGCAGTTCTTC
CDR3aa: CASSSKTSGRLNEQFF

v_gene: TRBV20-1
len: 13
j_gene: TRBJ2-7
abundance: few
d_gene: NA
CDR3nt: TGCAGTGCTAGCTGGACGGAGGGCTACGAGCAGTACTTC
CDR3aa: CSASWTEGYEQYF

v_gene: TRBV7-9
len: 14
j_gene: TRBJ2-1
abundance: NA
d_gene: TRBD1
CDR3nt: TGTGCCAGCAGAGCATACAGGGGCAACAATGAGCAGTTCTTC
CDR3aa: CASRAYRGNNEQFF

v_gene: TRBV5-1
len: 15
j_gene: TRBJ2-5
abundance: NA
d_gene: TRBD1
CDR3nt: TGCGCCAGCAGCCAAACAGGGGACATCCAAGAGACCCAGTACTTC
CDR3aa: CASSQTGDIQETQYF

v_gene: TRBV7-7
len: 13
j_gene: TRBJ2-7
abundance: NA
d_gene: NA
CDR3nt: TGTGCTAGCAGCTTCGCGCTCGACTACGAGCAGTACTTC
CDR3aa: CASSFALDYEQYF

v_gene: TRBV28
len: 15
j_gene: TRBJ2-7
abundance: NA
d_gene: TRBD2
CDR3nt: TGTGCCAGCAGTACTATAGCGGGAGGGGACTACGAGCAGTGCTTC
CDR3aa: CASSTIAGGDYEQCF

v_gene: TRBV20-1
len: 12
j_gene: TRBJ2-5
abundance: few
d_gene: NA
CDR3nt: TGCAGTGCTGGAGGGGGTAAGGAGACCCAGTACTTC
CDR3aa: CSAGGGKETQYF

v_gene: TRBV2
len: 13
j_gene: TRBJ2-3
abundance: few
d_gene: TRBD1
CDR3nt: TGTGCCAGCCGGGACAGGACCACAGATACGCAGTATTTT
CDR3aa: CASRDRTTDTQYF

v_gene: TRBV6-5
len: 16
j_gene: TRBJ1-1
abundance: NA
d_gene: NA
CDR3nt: TGTGCCAGCAGTTACTCAAAGACACGCTTGAACACTGAAGCTTTCTTT
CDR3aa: CASSYSKTRLNTEAFF

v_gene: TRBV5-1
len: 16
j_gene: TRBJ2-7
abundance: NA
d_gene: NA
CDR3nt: TGCGCCAGCAGCTTATTTGACGGAGAGTTTTACAATGAGCAGTACTTC
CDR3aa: CASSLFDGEFYNEQYF

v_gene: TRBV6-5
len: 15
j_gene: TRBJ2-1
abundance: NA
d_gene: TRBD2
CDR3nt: TGTGCCAGCAGTTACTCCTCCGGGACTAGCGATGAGCAGTTCTTC
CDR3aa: CASSYSSGTSDEQFF

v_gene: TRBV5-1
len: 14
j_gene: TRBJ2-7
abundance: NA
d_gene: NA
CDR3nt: TGCGCCAGCAGCTTGGCTCCCTCCGACTACGAGCAGTACTTC
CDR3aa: CASSLAPSDYEQYF

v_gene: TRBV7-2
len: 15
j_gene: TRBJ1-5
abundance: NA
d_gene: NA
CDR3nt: TGTGCCAGCAGCCTTCGCCGGGGCAGCAATCAGCCCCAGCATTTT
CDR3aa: CASSLRRGSNQPQHF

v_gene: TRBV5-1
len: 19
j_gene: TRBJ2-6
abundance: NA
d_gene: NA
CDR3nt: TGCGCCAGCAGCTTGGAGGGACATAGACCGAGCTCTGGGGCCAACGTCCTGACTTTC
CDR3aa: CASSLEGHRPSSGANVLTF

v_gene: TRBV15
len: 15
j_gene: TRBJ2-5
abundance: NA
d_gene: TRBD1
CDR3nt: TGTGCCACCAGCAGGGGTCCGACAGGGCAAGAGACCCAGTACTTC
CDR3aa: CATSRGPTGQETQYF

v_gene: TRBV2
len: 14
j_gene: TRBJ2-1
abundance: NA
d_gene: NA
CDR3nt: TGTGCCAGCAGTGTCCCTAGCGTAGACAATGAGCAGTTCTTC
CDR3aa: CASSVPSVDNEQFF

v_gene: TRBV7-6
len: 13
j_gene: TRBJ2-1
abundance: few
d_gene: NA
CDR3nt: TGTGCCAGCAGCTTACCGCATGACAATGAGCAGTTCTTC
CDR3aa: CASSLPHDNEQFF

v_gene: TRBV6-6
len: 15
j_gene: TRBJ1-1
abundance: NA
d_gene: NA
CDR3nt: TGTGCCAGCAGTTACCGCGAGGGGGGGGCGGCTGAAGCTTTCTTT
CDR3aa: CASSYREGGAAEAFF

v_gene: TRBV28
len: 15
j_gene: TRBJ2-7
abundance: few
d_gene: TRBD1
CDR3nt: TGTGCCAGCGATACCGGGACAGGGGGCCTCTGGGAGCAGTACTTC
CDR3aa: CASDTGTGGLWEQYF

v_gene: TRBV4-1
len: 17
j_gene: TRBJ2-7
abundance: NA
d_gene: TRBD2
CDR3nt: TGCGCCAGCAGCCAAGAAAACCACGTAGCGGGAGTCTACGAGCAGTACTTC
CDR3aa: CASSQENHVAGVYEQYF

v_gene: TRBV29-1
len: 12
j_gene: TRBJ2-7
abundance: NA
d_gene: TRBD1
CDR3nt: TGCAGCGTTACGCAGGGGGCCTACGAGCAGTACTTC
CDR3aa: CSVTQGAYEQYF

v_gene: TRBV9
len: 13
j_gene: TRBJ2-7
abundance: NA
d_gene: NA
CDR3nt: TGTGCCAGCAGCGCGCCTGGTTTCTACGAGCAGTACTTC
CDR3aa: CASSAPGFYEQYF

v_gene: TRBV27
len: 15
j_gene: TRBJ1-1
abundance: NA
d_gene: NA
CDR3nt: TGTGCCAGCAGTTTATCTCAACAGGTGAACACTGAAGCTTTCTTT
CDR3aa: CASSLSQQVNTEAFF

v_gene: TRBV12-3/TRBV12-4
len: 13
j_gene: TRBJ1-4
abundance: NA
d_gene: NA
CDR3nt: TGTGCCAGCAGACCCGGGCCCGATGAAAAACTGTTTTTT
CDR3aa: CASRPGPDEKLFF

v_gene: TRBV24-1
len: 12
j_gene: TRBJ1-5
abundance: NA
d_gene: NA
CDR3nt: TGTGCCACCAGTGGTTTAAACCGGGATCAGCATTTT
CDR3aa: CATSGLNRDQHF

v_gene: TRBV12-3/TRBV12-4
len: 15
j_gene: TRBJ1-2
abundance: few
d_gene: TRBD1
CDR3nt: TGTGCCAGCAGTCCGACAGGGACCGCTAACTATGGCTACACCTTC
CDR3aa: CASSPTGTANYGYTF

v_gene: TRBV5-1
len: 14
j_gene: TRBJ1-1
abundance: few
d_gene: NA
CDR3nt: TGCGCCAGCAGCTTGGAGCAGAGTAACACTGAAGCTTTCTTT
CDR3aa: CASSLEQSNTEAFF

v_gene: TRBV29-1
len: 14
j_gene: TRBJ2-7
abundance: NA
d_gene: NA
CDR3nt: TGCAGCGTTGAAGGGGGCTCACCCCCCTACGAGCAGTACTTC
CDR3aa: CSVEGGSPPYEQYF

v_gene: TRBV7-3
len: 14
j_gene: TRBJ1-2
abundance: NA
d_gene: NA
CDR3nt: TGTGCCAGCAGCTTAACAGGGGGGCTGGATGGCTACACCTTC
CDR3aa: CASSLTGGLDGYTF

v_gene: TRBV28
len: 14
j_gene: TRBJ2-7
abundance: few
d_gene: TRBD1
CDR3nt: TGTGCCAGCAGTGCCAGGACAGGGTACTACGAGCAGTACTTC
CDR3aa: CASSARTGYYEQYF

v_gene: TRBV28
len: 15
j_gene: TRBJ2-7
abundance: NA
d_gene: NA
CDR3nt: TGTGCCAGCAAACTTAAATACAGGTCCTCCTACGAGCAGTACTTC
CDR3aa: CASKLKYRSSYEQYF

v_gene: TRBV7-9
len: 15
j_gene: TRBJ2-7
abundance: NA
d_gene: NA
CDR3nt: TGTGCCAGCAGCCCTCTCAGGGGCGAGAATTACGAGCAGTACTTC
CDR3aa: CASSPLRGENYEQYF

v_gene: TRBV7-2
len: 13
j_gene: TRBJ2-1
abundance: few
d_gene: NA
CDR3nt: TGTGCCAGCAGCATAGCGCACCAAAGGGTGCAGTTCTTC
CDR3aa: CASSIAHQRVQFF

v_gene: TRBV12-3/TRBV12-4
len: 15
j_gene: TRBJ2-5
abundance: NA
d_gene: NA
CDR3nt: TGTGCCAGCTCCCCCGGGAGTGGTGCCCGGGAGACCCAGTACTTT
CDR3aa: CASSPGSGARETQYF